Following are 19 T cell receptor beta chains from one sample sequenced in a study of TIL therapy for anti-PD-1-resistant metastatic lung cancer. The immunoSEQ assay was v3. Here immunoSEQ multiplex PCR was the method, and the copy in TCRdb shows in-frame clones only, minus some. The table has 25,000 to 30,000 clones, over 55% seen once; the top ten hold about 15%. Sample time point: pre-treatment sample, taken before nivolumab and TIL therapy. Pleural nodules or supraclavicular lymph nodes made up most of the excised metastases sampled. The input for sequencing was tumor tissue, taken at baseline. The receptor set was obtained from a woman aged 30 to 85 with non-small cell lung cancer.

This chain joins TRBV7-9 and TRBJ2-3; D remains ambiguous. The CDR3 is 14 amino acids. The germline V and J ends were trimmed by 5 bases and 2 bases, with 11 bases remaining between them. CDR1 and CDR2 (germline): SEHNR, FQNEAQ (reference sequence). The CDR3 DNA is TGTGCCAGCAGCCTAAACTCTCCCACAGATACGCAGTATTTT. Its protein product is CASSLNSPTDTQYF.

Here the CDR3 reads CASRRDRNTEAFF. The CDR3 region has the DNA TGCGCCAGCAGAAGGGACAGGAACACTGAAGCTTTCTTT. This chain uses TRBV5-1 with TRBJ1-1; TRBD1 agrees at 7 bases. Germline-derived CDR1 and CDR2 are SGHRS and YFSETQ. The CDR3 loop spans 13 amino acids. The J segment lost 1 base and the V segment lost 5 bases, leaving 2 bases of the junction unmatched.

The rearrangement uses TRBV20-1 and TRBJ1-2; no clear D. The ends were cut back, 4 bases at V and 8 bases at J, with 11 bases in the middle. The length of the CDR3 is 11 residues. Germline lookup yields CDR1 DFQATT and CDR2 SNEGSKA (reference sequence). This chain's CDR3 is CSANWERGYTF. The CDR3 nucleotides read TGCAGTGCTAATTGGGAGAGGGGCTACACCTTC.

The chain uses TRBV25-1 and TRBJ1-1; 7 bases map to TRBD1. V was clipped by 4 bases and J by 0 bases; unmatched bases: 11. Per germline, CDR1 MGHDK and CDR2 SYGVNS. The CDR3 consists of 17 residues. CDR3 bases: TGTGCCAGCAGTGGCTCGAGAACAGGGGCCGTGAACACTGAAGCTTTCTTT. Its protein is CASSGSRTGAVNTEAFF.

The chain uses TRBV6-1 and TRBJ1-2, with a weak D call TRBD1 (6 bases). In germline, CDR1 is MNHNS, CDR2 SASEGT. The CDR3 is 14 amino acids. Trimming stripped 0 bases from V and 4 bases from J, with 9 bases between. Written as DNA, the CDR3 is TGTGCCAGCAGTGAAGCTGGGGGGCCCTATGGCTACACCTTC. It specifies CASSEAGGPYGYTF.

This sequence joins TRBV7-2 and TRBJ2-5; D not resolved. V lost 0 bases and J 5 bases, leaving 7 bases between the germline ends. The CDR3 is 13 residues long. Germline CDR1 is SGHTA and CDR2 is FQGNSA. The CDR3 DNA is TGTGCCAGCAGCTTAGCTTTCGGGGAGACCCAGTACTTC. Translation: CASSLAFGETQYF.

This chain connects TRBV6-5 to TRBJ2-3, with unresolved D. This CDR3 comprises 14 residues. Germline CDR1 reads MNHEY; CDR2 reads SVGAGI. Between the trimmed V and J ends, which lost 5 bases and 2 bases, there was a span of 11 bases. The CDR3 DNA reads as TGTGCCAGCAGTCTGTCTGGGTTCACAGATACGCAGTATTTT. This encodes CASSLSGFTDTQYF.

The chain carries TRBV5-4 and TRBJ2-5; possibly TRBD1 or TRBD2 for D (5 bases each). From germline, CDR1 is SGHNT and CDR2 YYREEE (reference sequence). V lost 5 bases, J lost 2 bases, and 13 bases lay in between. The CDR3 spans 14 residues. DNA for the CDR3: TGTGCCAGCAGGTCGGGACGGGGACAAGAGACCCAGTACTTC. Its protein product is CASRSGRGQETQYF.

This clone was counted a few times. The chain employs TRBV2 and TRBJ2-7; D is possibly TRBD2 (5 bases). The germline V gene encodes CDR1 SNHLY and CDR2 FYNNEI. V was pared by 6 bases and J by 3 bases, with 15 bases between. This CDR3 region has 14 residues. For the CDR3, the DNA is TGTGCCAGCAGGGAGGTAGGCCTCCTCTACGAGCAGTACTTC. Amino acid sequence: CASREVGLLYEQYF.

This rearrangement joins TRBV28 to TRBJ2-3; D is ambiguous. The germline V gene encodes CDR1 MDHEN and CDR2 SYDVKM. This CDR3 is built from 14 residues. Trimming removed 3 bases from V and 0 bases from J, with 7 bases in between. CDR3 nucleotides: TGTGCCAGCAGTTTGGAGAGAAGCACAGATACGCAGTATTTT. It translates to CASSLERSTDTQYF.

CDR3 coding DNA: TGTGCCTGGAGTGCCGGGACAGGGAAAAGGAACAATGAGCAGTTCTTC. Encoded protein: CAWSAGTGKRNNEQFF. This sequence joins TRBV30 and TRBJ2-1; 9 bases map to TRBD1. Germline CDR1 and CDR2: GTSNPN and SVGIG (reference sequence). This CDR3 comprises 16 residues. With 1 base clipped from V and 5 bases from J, the junction kept 9 bases outside the gene matches. Full variable domain (remainder filled in from reference TRBV30 and TRBJ2-1): SQTIHQWPATLVQPVGSPLSLECTVEGTSNPNLYWYRQAAGRGLQLLFYSVGIGQISSEVPQNLSASRPQDRQFILSSKKLLLSDSGFYLCAWSAGTGKRNNEQFFGPGTRLTVL.

This clone was found a few times. The rearrangement uses TRBV5-1 and TRBJ2-1; D is uncertain. The CDR3 is made up of 15 amino acids. V gave up 0 bases and J gave up 2 bases, with 9 bases separating them. The V gene's germline CDR1 is SGHRS and CDR2 YFSETQ. This chain's CDR3 is CASSLEGHPYNEQFF. The DNA of the CDR3 is TGCGCCAGCAGCTTGGAGGGTCACCCCTACAATGAGCAGTTCTTC.

This clone is deemed medium-sized. The chain couples TRBV7-2 to TRBJ1-2; D ambiguous. Germline V CDR1 and CDR2: SGHTA, FQGNSA. Trimming shortened V by 5 bases and J by 7 bases, and 11 bases separated the two germline ends. This CDR3 has 12 residues. The CDR3 is CASSLRMGGYTF. CDR3 sequence (DNA): TGTGCCAGCAGCCTCCGAATGGGTGGCTACACCTTC. The whole variable domain, remainder taken from reference TRBV7-2 and TRBJ1-2, is GAGVSQSPSNKVTEKGKDVELRCDPISGHTALYWYRQSLGQGLEFLIYFQGNSAPDKSGLPSDRFSAERTGGSVSTLTIQRTQQEDSAVYLCASSLRMGGYTFGSGTRLTVV.

There are a few counts of this clone. V and J are TRBV29-1 and TRBJ1-2; 9 bases map to TRBD1. Per the germline V gene, CDR1 is SQVTM and CDR2 is ANQGSEA. This CDR3 is built from 13 residues. The V gene end was trimmed by 6 bases and the J gene end by 5 bases; junction bases not matched to a gene: 7. The CDR3 coding sequence is TGCAGCGTACCGGGACAGGGAGAGTATGGCTACACCTTC. Translation gives CSVPGQGEYGYTF.

The CDR3 bases are TGTGCCAGCGATCAGGGATATACGCAGTATTTT. Translated: CASDQGYTQYF. The chain has TRBV6-1 and TRBJ2-3; TRBD1 is a possible D gene (5 bases). CDR1 is MNHNS, CDR2 SASEGT, per germline. The ends were cut back, 8 bases at V and 7 bases at J, with 10 bases in the middle. The CDR3 runs 11 residues.

The chain has TRBV18 and TRBJ2-5; no firm D call. With 2 bases removed from V and 5 bases from J, the gap between germline ends came to 3 bases. CDR1 and CDR2 from the germline V gene are KGHSH and LQKENI. The CDR3 extends over 11 amino acids. In DNA, the CDR3 is TGTGCCAGCTCACCAGGGGAGACCCAGTACTTC. This encodes CASSPGETQYF.

The V gene is TRBV30, the J gene TRBJ2-1, with TRBD2 matching over 16 bases. The V gene end was trimmed by 3 bases and the J gene end by 9 bases; junction bases not matched to a gene: 11. This CDR3 region has 17 residues. CDR1 GTSNPN and CDR2 SVGIG come from the germline V gene (reference sequence). CDR3: CAWREKGLAGGSGEQFF. CDR3 in DNA: TGTGCCTGGAGAGAGAAGGGACTAGCGGGAGGGTCAGGTGAGCAGTTCTTC.

The V gene is TRBV5-6, the J gene TRBJ2-3, with no clear D. The V end was cut by 4 bases, the J end by 7 bases, with 10 bases between. In germline, CDR1 is SGHDT, CDR2 YYEEEE. There are 12 residues in the CDR3. CDR3 region: CASSLAQNTQYF. The CDR3, as DNA: TGTGCCAGCAGCCTGGCCCAAAATACGCAGTATTTT.

This clone was found once. The chain employs TRBV19 and TRBJ1-5; 7 bases are shared with TRBD1. Germline values: CDR1 LNHDA, CDR2 SQIVND (reference sequence). CDR3 size: 14 residues. The ends lost 7 bases at V and 7 bases at J; junction bases unmatched: 10. The CDR3 is CASTITGARQPQHF. The CDR3 DNA reads TGTGCCAGTACCATTACAGGGGCTAGACAGCCCCAGCATTTT.